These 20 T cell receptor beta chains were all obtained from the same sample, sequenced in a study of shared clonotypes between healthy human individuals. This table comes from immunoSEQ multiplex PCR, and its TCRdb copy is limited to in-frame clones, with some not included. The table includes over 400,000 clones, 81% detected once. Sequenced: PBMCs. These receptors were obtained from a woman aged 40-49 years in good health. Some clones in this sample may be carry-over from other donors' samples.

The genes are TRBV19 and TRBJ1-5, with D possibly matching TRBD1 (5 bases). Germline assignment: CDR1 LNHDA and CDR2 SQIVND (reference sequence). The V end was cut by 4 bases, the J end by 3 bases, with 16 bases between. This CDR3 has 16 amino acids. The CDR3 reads CASSRTTIASNQPQHF. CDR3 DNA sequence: TGTGCCAGTAGTAGGACAACTATAGCTTCCAATCAGCCCCAGCATTTT.

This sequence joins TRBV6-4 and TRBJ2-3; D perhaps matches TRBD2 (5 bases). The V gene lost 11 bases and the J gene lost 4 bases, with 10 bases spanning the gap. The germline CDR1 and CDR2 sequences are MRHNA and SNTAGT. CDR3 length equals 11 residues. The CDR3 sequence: CARLRADTQYF. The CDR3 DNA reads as TGTGCCCGACTACGCGCAGATACGCAGTATTTT.

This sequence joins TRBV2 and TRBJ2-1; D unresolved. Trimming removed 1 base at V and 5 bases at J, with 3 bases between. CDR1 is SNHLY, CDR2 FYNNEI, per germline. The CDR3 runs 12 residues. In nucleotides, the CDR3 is TGTGCCAGCAGTGAAGACAACAATGAGCAGTTCTTC. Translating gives CASSEDNNEQFF. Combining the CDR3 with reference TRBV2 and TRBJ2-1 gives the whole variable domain EPEVTQTPSHQVTQMGQEVILRCVPISNHLYFYWYRQILGQKVEFLVSFYNNEISEKSEIFDDQFSVERPDGSNFTLKIRSTKLEDSAMYFCASSEDNNEQFFGPGTRLTVL.

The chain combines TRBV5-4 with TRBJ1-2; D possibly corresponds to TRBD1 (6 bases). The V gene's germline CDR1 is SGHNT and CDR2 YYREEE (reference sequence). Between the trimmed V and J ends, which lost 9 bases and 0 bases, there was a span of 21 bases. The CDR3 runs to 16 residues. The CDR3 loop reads CATGPYGQRANYGYTF. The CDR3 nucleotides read TGTGCCACCGGACCGTACGGACAGAGAGCTAACTATGGCTACACCTTC.

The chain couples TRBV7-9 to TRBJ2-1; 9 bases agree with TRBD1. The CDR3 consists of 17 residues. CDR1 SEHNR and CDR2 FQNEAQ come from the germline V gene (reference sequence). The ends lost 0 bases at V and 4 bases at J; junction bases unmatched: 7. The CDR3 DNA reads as TGTGCCAGCAGCTTAGCTAGAACCGGGACAGGGTACAATGAGCAGTTCTTC. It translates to CASSLARTGTGYNEQFF. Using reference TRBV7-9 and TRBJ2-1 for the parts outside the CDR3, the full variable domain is DTGVSQNPRHKITKRGQNVTFRCDPISEHNRLYWYRQTLGQGPEFLTYFQNEAQLEKSRLLSDRFSAERPKGSFSTLEIQRTEQGDSAMYLCASSLARTGTGYNEQFFGPGTRLTVL.

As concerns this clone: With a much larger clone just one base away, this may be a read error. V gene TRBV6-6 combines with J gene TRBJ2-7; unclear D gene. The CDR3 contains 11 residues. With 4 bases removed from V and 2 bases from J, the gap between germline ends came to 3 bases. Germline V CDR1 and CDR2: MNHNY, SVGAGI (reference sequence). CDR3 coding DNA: TGTGCCAGCAGTTCAACCTACGAGCAGTACTTC. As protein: CASSSTYEQYF.

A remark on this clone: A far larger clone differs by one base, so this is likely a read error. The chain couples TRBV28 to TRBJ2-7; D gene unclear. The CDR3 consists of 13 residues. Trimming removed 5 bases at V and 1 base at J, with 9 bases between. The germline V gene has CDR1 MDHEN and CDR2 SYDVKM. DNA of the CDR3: TGTGCCAGCAGTCACCCCAATTCCTACGAGCAGTACTTC. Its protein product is CASSHPNSYEQYF.

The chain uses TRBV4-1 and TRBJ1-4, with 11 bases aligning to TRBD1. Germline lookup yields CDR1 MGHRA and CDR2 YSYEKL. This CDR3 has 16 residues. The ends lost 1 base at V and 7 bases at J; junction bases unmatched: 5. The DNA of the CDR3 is TGCGCCAGCAGCCAAGCCACCGGGACAGGGGGTGAAAAACTGTTTTTT. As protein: CASSQATGTGGEKLFF.

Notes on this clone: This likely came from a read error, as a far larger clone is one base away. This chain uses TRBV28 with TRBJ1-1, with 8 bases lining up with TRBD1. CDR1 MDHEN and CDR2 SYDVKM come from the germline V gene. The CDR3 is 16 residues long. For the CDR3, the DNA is TGTGCCAGCAGTTTCGGACAGGGCTTAGATTACACTGAAGATTTCTTT. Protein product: CASSFGQGLDYTEDFF.

For the CDR3, the DNA is TGCGCCAGCAGCTTGGGGACAGAGTTCTATGGCTACACCTTC. Translated, it gives CASSLGTEFYGYTF. The gene calls are TRBV5-1 and TRBJ1-2; a weak D match, TRBD1 (6 bases). CDR3 size: 14 residues. In germline, CDR1 is SGHRS, CDR2 YFSETQ. V was shortened by 0 bases and J by 4 bases, with 10 bases between the two germline ends.

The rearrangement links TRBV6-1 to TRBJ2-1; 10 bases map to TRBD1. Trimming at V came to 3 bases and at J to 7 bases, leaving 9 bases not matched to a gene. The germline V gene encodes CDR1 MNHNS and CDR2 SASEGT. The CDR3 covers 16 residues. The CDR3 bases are TGTGCCAGCAGTGATGGACAGGGGGATTGGACAAATGAGCAGTTCTTC. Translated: CASSDGQGDWTNEQFF.

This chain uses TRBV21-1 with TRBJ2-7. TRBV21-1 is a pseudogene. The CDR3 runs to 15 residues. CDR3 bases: TGTGCCAGCAGCAGGAACCGGGACCAGGTCCGGGAGCAGTACTTC. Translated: CASSRNRDQVREQYF.

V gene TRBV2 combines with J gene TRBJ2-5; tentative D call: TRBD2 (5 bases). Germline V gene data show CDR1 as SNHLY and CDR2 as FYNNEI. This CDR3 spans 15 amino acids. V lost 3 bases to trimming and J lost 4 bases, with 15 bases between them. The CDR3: CASSEPGIQVETQYF. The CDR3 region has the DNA TGTGCCAGCAGTGAGCCGGGGATTCAAGTAGAGACCCAGTACTTC.

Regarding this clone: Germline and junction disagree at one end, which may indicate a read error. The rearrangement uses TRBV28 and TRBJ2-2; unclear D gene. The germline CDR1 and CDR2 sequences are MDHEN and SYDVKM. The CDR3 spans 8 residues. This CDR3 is CAISEPVF. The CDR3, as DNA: TGTGCCATCAGTGAACCTGTTTTT.

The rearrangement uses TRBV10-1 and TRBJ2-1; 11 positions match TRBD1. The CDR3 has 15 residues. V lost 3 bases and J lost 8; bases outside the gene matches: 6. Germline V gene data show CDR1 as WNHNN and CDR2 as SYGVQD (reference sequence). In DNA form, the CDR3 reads TGCGCCAGCAGTGATGGGACAGGGGGTTTCTATGAGCAGTTCTTC. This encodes CASSDGTGGFYEQFF.

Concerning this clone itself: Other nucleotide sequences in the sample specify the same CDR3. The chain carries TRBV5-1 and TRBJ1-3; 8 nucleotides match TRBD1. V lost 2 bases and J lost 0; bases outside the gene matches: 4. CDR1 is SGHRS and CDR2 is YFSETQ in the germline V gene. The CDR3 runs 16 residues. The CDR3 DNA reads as TGCGCCAGCAGCTTTGGACAGGGCTCCTCTGGAAACACCATATATTTT. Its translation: CASSFGQGSSGNTIYF. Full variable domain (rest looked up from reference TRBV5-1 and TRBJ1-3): KAGVTQTPRYLIKTRGQQVTLSCSPISGHRSVSWYQQTPGQGLQFLFEYFSETQRNKGNFPGRFSGRQFSNSRSEMNVSTLELGDSALYLCASSFGQGSSGNTIYFGEGSWLTVV.

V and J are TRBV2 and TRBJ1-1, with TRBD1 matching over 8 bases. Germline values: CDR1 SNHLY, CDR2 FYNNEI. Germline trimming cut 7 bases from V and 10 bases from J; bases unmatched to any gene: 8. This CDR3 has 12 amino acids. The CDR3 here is CASIDNRGGAFF. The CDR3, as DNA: TGTGCCAGCATCGATAACAGGGGGGGAGCTTTCTTT.

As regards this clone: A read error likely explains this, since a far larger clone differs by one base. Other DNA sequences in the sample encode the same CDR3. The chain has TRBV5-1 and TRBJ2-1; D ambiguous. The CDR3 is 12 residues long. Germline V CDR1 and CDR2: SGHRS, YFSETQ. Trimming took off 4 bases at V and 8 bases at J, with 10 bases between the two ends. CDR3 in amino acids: CASSPPGDEQFF. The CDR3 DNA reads TGCGCCAGCAGCCCCCCTGGTGATGAGCAGTTCTTC.

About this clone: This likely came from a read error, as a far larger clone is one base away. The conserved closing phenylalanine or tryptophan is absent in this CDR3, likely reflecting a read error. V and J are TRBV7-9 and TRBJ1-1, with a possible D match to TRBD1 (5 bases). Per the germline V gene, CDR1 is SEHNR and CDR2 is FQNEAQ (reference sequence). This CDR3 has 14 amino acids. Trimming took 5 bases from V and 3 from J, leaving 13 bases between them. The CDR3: CASSQGLRHTEAFL. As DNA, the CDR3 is TGTGCCAGCAGCCAGGGACTACGGCACACTGAAGCTTTCCTT.

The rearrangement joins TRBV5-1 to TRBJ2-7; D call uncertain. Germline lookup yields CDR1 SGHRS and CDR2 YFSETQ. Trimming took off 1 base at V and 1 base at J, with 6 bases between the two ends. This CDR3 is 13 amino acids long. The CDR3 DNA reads TGCGCCAGCAGCTTGACAGTTTCCTACGAGCAGTACTTC. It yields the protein CASSLTVSYEQYF.